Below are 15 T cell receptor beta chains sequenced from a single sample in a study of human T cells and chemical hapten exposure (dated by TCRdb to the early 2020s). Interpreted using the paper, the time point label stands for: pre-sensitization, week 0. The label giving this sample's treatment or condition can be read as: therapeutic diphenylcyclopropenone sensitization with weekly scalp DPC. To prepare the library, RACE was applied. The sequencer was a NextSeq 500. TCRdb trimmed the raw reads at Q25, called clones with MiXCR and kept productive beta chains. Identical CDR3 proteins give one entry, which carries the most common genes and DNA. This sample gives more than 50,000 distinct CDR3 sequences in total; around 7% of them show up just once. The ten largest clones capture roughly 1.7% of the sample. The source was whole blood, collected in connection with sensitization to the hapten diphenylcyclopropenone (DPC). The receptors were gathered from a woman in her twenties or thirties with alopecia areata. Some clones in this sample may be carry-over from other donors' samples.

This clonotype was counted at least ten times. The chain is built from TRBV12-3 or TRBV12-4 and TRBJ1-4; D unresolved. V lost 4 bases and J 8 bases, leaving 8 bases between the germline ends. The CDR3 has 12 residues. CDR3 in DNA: TGTGCCAGCAGTTCCGAAAGGGAAAAACTGTTTTTT. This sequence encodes CASSSEREKLFF.

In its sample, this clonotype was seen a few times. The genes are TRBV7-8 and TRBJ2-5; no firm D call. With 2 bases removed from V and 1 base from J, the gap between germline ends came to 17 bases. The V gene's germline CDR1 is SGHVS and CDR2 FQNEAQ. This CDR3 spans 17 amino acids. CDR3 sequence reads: CASSLRPPGPIQETQYF. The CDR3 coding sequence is TGTGCCAGCAGCTTAAGGCCCCCCGGACCGATCCAAGAGACCCAGTACTTC. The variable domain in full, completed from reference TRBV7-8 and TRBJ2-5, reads GAGVSQSPRYKVAKRGQDVALRCDPISGHVSLFWYQQALGQGPEFLTYFQNEAQLDKSGLPSDRFFAERPEGSVSTLKIQRTQQEDSAVYLCASSLRPPGPIQETQYFGPGTRLLVL.

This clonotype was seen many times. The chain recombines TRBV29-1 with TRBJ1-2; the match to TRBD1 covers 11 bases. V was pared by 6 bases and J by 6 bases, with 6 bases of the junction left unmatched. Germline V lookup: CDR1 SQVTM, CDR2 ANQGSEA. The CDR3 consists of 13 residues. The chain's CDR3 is CSVLDRGQDGYTF. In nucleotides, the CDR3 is TGCAGCGTCCTGGACAGGGGGCAGGATGGCTACACCTTC.

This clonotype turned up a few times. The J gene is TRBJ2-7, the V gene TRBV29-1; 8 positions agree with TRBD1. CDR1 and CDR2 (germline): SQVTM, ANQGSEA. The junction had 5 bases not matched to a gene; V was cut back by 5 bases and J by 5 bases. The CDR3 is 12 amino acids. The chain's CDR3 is CSVWDRNNEQYF. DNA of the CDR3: TGCAGCGTTTGGGACAGGAACAACGAGCAGTACTTC.

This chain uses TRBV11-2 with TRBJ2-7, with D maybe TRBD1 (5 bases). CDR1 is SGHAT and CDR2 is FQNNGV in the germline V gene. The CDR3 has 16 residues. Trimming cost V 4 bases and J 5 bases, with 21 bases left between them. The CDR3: CASSYGTGSCLNEQYF. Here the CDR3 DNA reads TGTGCCAGCAGCTACGGCACAGGTTCGTGTCTTAACGAGCAGTACTTC. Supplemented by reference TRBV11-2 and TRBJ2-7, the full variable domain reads EAGVAQSPRYKIIEKRQSVAFWCNPISGHATLYWYQQILGQGPKLLIQFQNNGVVDDSQLPKDRFSAERLKGVDSTLKIQPAKLEDSAVYLCASSYGTGSCLNEQYFGPGTRLTVT.

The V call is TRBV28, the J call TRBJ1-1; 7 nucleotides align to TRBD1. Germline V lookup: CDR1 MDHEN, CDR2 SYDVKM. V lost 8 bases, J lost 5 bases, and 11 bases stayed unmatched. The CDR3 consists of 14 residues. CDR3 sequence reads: CASQTGLGGTEAFF. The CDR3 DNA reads TGTGCCAGCCAGACAGGGCTGGGGGGGACTGAAGCTTTCTTT.

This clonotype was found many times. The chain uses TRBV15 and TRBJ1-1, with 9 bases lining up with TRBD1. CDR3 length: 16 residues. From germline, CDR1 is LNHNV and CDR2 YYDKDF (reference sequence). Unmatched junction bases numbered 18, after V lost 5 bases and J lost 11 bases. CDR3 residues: CATSGTVGQGYQEAFF. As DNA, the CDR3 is TGTGCCACCAGCGGTACGGTGGGACAGGGCTACCAAGAGGCTTTCTTT.

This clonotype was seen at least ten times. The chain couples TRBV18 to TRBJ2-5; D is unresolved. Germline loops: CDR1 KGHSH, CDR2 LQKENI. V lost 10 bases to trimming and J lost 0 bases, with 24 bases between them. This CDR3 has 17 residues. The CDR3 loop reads CATKGLTAPRNQETQYF. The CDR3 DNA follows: TGTGCCACCAAAGGGTTGACGGCGCCGCGTAACCAAGAGACCCAGTACTTC.

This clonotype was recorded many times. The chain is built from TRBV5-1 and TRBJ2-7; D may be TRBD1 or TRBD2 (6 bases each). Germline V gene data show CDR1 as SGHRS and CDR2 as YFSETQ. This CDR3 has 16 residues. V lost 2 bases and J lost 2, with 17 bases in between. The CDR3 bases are TGCGCCAGCAGCTTTACCGGAACAGGGACTGCCTACGAGCAGTACTTC. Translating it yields CASSFTGTGTAYEQYF. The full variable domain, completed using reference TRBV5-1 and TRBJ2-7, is KAGVTQTPRYLIKTRGQQVTLSCSPISGHRSVSWYQQTPGQGLQFLFEYFSETQRNKGNFPGRFSGRQFSNSRSEMNVSTLELGDSALYLCASSFTGTGTAYEQYFGPGTRLTVT.

The CDR3 here is CSANGGASGANVLTF. CDR3 nucleotides: TGCAGCGCGAACGGGGGCGCGTCTGGGGCCAACGTCCTGACTTTC. The chain joins TRBV29-1 to TRBJ2-6; D might be TRBD1 or TRBD2, each matching 6 bases. CDR1 and CDR2 from the germline V gene are SQVTM and ANQGSEA. V lost 7 bases, J lost 1 base, and 14 bases lay in between. This CDR3 has 15 amino acids.

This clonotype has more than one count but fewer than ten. This CDR3 is CAWISLQNTEAFF. CDR3 DNA: TGTGCCTGGATATCACTGCAGAACACTGAAGCTTTCTTT. The chain uses TRBV30 and TRBJ1-1; D gene unclear. Deletions cut 4 bases from V and 1 base from J, with 10 bases between. CDR1 and CDR2 (germline): GTSNPN, SVGIG (reference sequence). The CDR3 runs 13 residues.

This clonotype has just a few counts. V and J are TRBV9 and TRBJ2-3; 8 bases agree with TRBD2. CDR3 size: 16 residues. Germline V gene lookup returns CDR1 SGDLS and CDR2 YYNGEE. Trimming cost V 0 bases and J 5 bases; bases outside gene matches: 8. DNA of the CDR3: TGTGCCAGCAGCGTAGGTGTCGGGGGGGCCAAAGATACGCAGTATTTT. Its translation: CASSVGVGGAKDTQYF.

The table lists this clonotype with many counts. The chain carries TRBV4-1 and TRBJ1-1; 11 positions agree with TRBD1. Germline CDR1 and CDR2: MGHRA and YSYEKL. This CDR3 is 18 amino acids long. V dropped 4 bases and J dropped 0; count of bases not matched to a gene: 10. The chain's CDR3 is CASSRDGTGGMLNTEAFF. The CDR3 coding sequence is TGCGCCAGCAGCCGAGACGGGACAGGGGGTATGCTGAACACTGAAGCTTTCTTT.

CDR3 sequence reads: CASAGLGQPQHF. The CDR3 coding sequence is TGTGCCAGTGCAGGTCTAGGTCAGCCCCAGCATTTT. The chain links TRBV27 to TRBJ1-5; D call uncertain. Between the trimmed V and J ends, which lost 9 bases and 6 bases, there was a span of 12 bases. Looked up from germline, CDR1 is MNHEY and CDR2 is SMNVEV (reference sequence). The CDR3 covers 12 residues.

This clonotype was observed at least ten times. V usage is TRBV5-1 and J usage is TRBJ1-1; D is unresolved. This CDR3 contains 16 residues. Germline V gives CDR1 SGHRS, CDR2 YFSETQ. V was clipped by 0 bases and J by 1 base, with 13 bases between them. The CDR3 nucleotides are TGCGCCAGCAGCTTGGGTTGGGGAGATCAGAACACTGAAGCTTTCTTT. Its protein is CASSLGWGDQNTEAFF. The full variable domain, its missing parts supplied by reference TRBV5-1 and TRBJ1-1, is KAGVTQTPRYLIKTRGQQVTLSCSPISGHRSVSWYQQTPGQGLQFLFEYFSETQRNKGNFPGRFSGRQFSNSRSEMNVSTLELGDSALYLCASSLGWGDQNTEAFFGQGTRLTVV.